Sequencing of this T cell receptor beta chain was carried out in a study of T cell changes during pregnancy in multiple sclerosis. This CDR3 is 17 amino acids long. Germline CDR1 LGHNA, CDR2 YNFKEQ. V lost 0 bases, J lost 2 bases, and 13 bases lay in between. Sequencing was performed with immunoSEQ multiplex PCR; in TCRdb, only in-frame clones are kept and a portion is missing. The sample lists 50,000 or so clones, around 93% occurring once. The chain uses TRBV4-2 and TRBJ2-2; perhaps TRBD2 as D (6 bases). The TCR originated in a female donor with multiple sclerosis, enrolled in a pregnancy study. The sequences come from CD4+ T cells from peripheral blood mononuclear cells, collected after pregnancy. CDR3 amino acids: CASSQDGAGYNTGELFF. CDR3 bases: TGTGCCAGCAGCCAAGACGGCGCGGGATATAACACCGGGGAGCTGTTTTTT.